This T cell receptor (beta chain) emerged from a study of beta chain features in type 1 diabetes. The investigators reverse transcribed all of the isolated RNA, so they sequenced expressed TCRB transcripts. Assay used: immunoSEQ multiplex PCR; TCRdb lists only in-frame clones, some missing. Seen here are about 650,000 clones, under 15% observed once, and the top ten hold 0.09% to 0.15%. This clone was detected once. Its antigen is currently unknown. Study observations and caveats: Type 1 diabetes patients had moderately but significantly shorter TCRB CDR3s in all four CD4+ subsets.

The CDR3 extends over 15 amino acids. CDR1 and CDR2 from the germline V gene are MNHEY and SVGAGI. V lost 6 bases to trimming and J lost 2 bases, with 14 bases between them. Sequenced: naive CD4+ T cells from blood. The genes are TRBV6-5 and TRBJ2-1, with D possibly matching TRBD1 (5 bases). The source is a man aged 25 to 40 with type 1 diabetes. The CDR3 sequence is CASSFRQGAYNEQFF. CDR3 in DNA: TGTGCCAGCAGCTTTCGTCAGGGCGCCTACAATGAGCAGTTCTTC.